This T cell receptor beta chain was observed in a study of cytomegalovirus exposure and HLA in healthy donors. Germline V CDR1 and CDR2: SQVTM, ANQGSEA. CDR3 length: 13 amino acids. V dropped 7 bases and J dropped 4; count of bases not matched to a gene: 6. Use of 60 Vbeta and 13 Jbeta primers characterized the PCR. The assay was immunoSEQ multiplex PCR, and TCRdb's table has in-frame clones only and misses some. Found here are around 94,000 clones, around 77% of them singletons; the top ten hold under 20%. This chain uses TRBV29-1 with TRBJ1-1, with TRBD1 matching 10 bases. This clonotype was sampled from a woman aged 60-70 years in good health and CMV-seropositive. Sequenced material: PBMCs. CDR3 sequence: CSGGGQGITEAFF. For the CDR3, the DNA is TGCAGCGGGGGGGGACAGGGGATCACTGAAGCTTTCTTT.